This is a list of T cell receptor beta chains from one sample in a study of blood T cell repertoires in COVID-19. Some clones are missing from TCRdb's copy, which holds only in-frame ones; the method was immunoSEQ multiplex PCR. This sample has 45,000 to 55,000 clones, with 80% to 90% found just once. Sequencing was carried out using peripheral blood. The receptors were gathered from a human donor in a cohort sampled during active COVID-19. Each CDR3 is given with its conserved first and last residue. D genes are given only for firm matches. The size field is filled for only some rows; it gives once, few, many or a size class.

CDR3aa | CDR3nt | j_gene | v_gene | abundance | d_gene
CASSSYRGSSYEQYF | TGTGCCAGCAGCTCGTACAGGGGGAGCTCCTACGAGCAGTACTTC | TRBJ2-7 | TRBV5-6 | - | TRBD1
CASSLGTVNYGYTF | TGCGCCAGCAGCTTGGGGACAGTGAACTATGGCTACACCTTC | TRBJ1-2 | TRBV5-1 | - | -
CASSLGPGGSLHGYTF | TGTGCCAGCAGCTTGGGGCCAGGGGGCTCTCTCCATGGCTACACCTTC | TRBJ1-2 | TRBV5-4 | - | TRBD1
CASSDNDPRGYGETQYF | TGCGCCAGCAGTGATAACGATCCGCGGGGGTATGGAGAGACCCAGTACTTC | TRBJ2-5 | TRBV10-2 | - | TRBD2
CASRTGAGNTIYF | TGTGCCAGCCGTACAGGGGCCGGAAACACCATATATTTT | TRBJ1-3 | TRBV25-1 | - | TRBD1
CASSADREYQPQHF | TGTGCCAGCAGTGCCGACAGGGAGTATCAGCCCCAGCATTTT | TRBJ1-5 | TRBV2 | - | TRBD1
CAWSIPRGQGAHQPQHF | TGTGCCTGGAGTATTCCTAGGGGACAGGGGGCCCATCAGCCCCAGCATTTT | TRBJ1-5 | TRBV30 | - | TRBD1
CASSLLAGYNEQFF | TGTGCCAGCAGCCTACTAGCGGGATACAATGAGCAGTTCTTC | TRBJ2-1 | TRBV3-1/TRBV3-2 | - | TRBD2
CARVTGAPLNQPQHF | TGTGCCAGAGTGACAGGAGCTCCGTTGAATCAGCCCCAGCATTTT | TRBJ1-5 | TRBV25-1 | - | -
CASTGGGGEKLFF | TGTGCCAGCACGGGAGGGGGTGGGGAAAAACTGTTTTTT | TRBJ1-4 | TRBV28 | - | -
CATSRDRWGVSYNEQFF | TGTGCCACCAGCAGAGATCGGTGGGGGGTGTCCTACAATGAGCAGTTCTTC | TRBJ2-1 | TRBV15 | - | -
CASSLGSSGNTIYF | TGTGCCAGCAGCTTGGGGAGCTCTGGAAACACCATATATTTT | TRBJ1-3 | TRBV5-6 | - | -
CASSHRDSRQETQYF | TGTGCCAGCAGCCACCGGGACAGTCGACAAGAGACCCAGTACTTC | TRBJ2-5 | TRBV7-9 | once | TRBD1
CASSPPGLAGNEQFF | TGTGCCAGCAGCCCCCCGGGACTAGCGGGTAATGAGCAGTTCTTC | TRBJ2-1 | TRBV7-8 | - | TRBD2
CATSDVTRYNEQFF | TGTGCCACCAGTGATGTTACTAGATACAATGAGCAGTTCTTC | TRBJ2-1 | TRBV24-1 | once | -
CTSRDRVMSEQFF | TGCACCAGTAGGGACAGGGTGATGAGTGAGCAGTTCTTC | TRBJ2-1 | TRBV1 | once | -
CASSPTRTSGGAISPGELFF | TGTGCCAGTAGTCCCACTCGGACTAGCGGGGGGGCGATCTCCCCCGGGGAGCTGTTTTTT | TRBJ2-2 | TRBV19 | - | TRBD2
CASSVGTANTEAFF | TGCGCCAGCAGCGTCGGGACTGCTAACACTGAAGCTTTCTTT | TRBJ1-1 | TRBV5-1 | - | -
CASSSGTGADTQYF | TGCGCCAGCAGCTCCGGGACAGGGGCAGATACGCAGTATTTT | TRBJ2-3 | TRBV5-1 | once | TRBD1
CASSFLYEQYF | TGTGCCAGCAGTTTTCTGTACGAGCAGTACTTC | TRBJ2-7 | TRBV12-3/TRBV12-4 | - | -
CASSLLSGGSPSNEQFF | TGTGCCAGCAGCTTATTGAGCGGGGGTTCTCCAAGCAATGAGCAGTTCTTC | TRBJ2-1 | TRBV7-2 | - | TRBD2
CASTLTGTGGYNTDTQYF | TGTGCCAGTACTTTGACCGGGACAGGGGGCTATAACACAGATACGCAGTATTTT | TRBJ2-3 | TRBV19 | - | TRBD1
CASSSDLAGEGGEQFF | TGTGCCAGCAGCTCAGACCTAGCGGGAGAGGGTGGTGAGCAGTTCTTC | TRBJ2-1 | TRBV7-2 | once | TRBD2
CASSPGLAGIQETQYF | TGTGCCAGCAGTCCTGGACTAGCGGGGATCCAAGAGACCCAGTACTTC | TRBJ2-5 | TRBV28 | once | TRBD2
CASSQDTQGANEKLFF | TGCGCCAGCAGCCAAGATACACAGGGTGCTAATGAAAAACTGTTTTTT | TRBJ1-4 | TRBV4-1 | - | -
CASSQASKAKDTGELFF | TGTGCCAGCAGCCAAGCTAGTAAGGCGAAGGACACCGGGGAGCTGTTTTTT | TRBJ2-2 | TRBV3-1/TRBV3-2 | - | -
CAWSEKTGPGDTQYF | TGTGCCTGGAGCGAAAAAACAGGGCCGGGAGATACGCAGTATTTT | TRBJ2-3 | TRBV30 | - | -
CASSPRTGSTDTQYF | TGTGCCAGCAGCCCCCGGACAGGAAGCACAGATACGCAGTATTTT | TRBJ2-3 | TRBV7-2 | - | TRBD1
CASSPTGVYGYTF | TGTGCCAGCAGCCCAACAGGAGTCTATGGCTACACCTTC | TRBJ1-2 | TRBV7-9 | - | -
CASSLIAGGLNEQFF | TGTGCCAGCAGCTTAATTGCGGGGGGCCTCAATGAGCAGTTCTTC | TRBJ2-1 | TRBV7-3 | - | TRBD2
CASSDPRRDSQETQYF | TGTGCCAGCAGTGATCCGAGACGGGACTCCCAAGAGACCCAGTACTTC | TRBJ2-5 | TRBV6-1 | once | -
CASSFQGLAGGPGYNEQFF | TGTGCCAGCAGCTTTCAGGGACTAGCGGGGGGGCCGGGATACAATGAGCAGTTCTTC | TRBJ2-1 | TRBV13 | - | TRBD2
CASSPGTSSRYNEQFF | TGTGCCAGCAGTCCAGGGACTAGCTCTCGGTACAATGAGCAGTTCTTC | TRBJ2-1 | TRBV28 | - | TRBD2
CASSFPTDTEAFF | TGTGCCAGCAGTTTCCCCACGGACACTGAAGCTTTCTTT | TRBJ1-1 | TRBV12-3/TRBV12-4 | - | -
CASSKVGDTIYF | TGTGCCAGCAGCAAAGTTGGAGACACCATATATTTT | TRBJ1-3 | TRBV21-1 | - | -
CASSLQGRTEAFF | TGTGCCAGCAGTTTGCAGGGAAGAACTGAAGCTTTCTTT | TRBJ1-1 | TRBV27 | - | -
CASSPRTGTSGSNEQFF | TGTGCCAGCAGCCCACGAACCGGGACTAGCGGGAGTAATGAGCAGTTCTTC | TRBJ2-1 | TRBV7-9 | - | TRBD2
CASSLNPPGNEKLFF | TGCGCCAGCAGCCTCAATCCGCCGGGTAATGAAAAACTGTTTTTT | TRBJ1-4 | TRBV4-1 | once | -
CASSVAGGQGDSPLHF | TGTGCCAGCAGCGTAGCTGGGGGGCAGGGGGATTCACCCCTCCACTTT | TRBJ1-6 | TRBV9 | - | TRBD1
CASRTSSYEQYF | TGTGCCAGTCGTACGAGCTCCTACGAGCAGTACTTC | TRBJ2-7 | TRBV5-6 | - | -
CAWGRETYEQYF | TGTGCCTGGGGCAGGGAAACCTACGAGCAGTACTTC | TRBJ2-7 | TRBV30 | - | -
CASSLSHLSGNTIYF | TGTGCCAGCAGCTTATCACACCTCTCTGGAAACACCATATATTTT | TRBJ1-3 | TRBV7-9 | - | -
CASSLELEVGETQYF | TGTGCCAGCAGCTTGGAACTAGAGGTCGGGGAGACCCAGTACTTC | TRBJ2-5 | TRBV5-4 | - | -
CASARGIDYGYTF | TGTGCCAGCGCCAGGGGCATCGACTATGGCTACACCTTC | TRBJ1-2 | TRBV27 | once | -
CASSEESRQFF | TGTGCCAGCAGTGAAGAGAGTAGGCAGTTCTTC | TRBJ2-1 | TRBV2 | - | -
CASSLASGATEAFF | TGTGCCAGCAGCTTAGCTTCAGGGGCCACTGAAGCTTTCTTT | TRBJ1-1 | TRBV7-9 | medium-sized | -
CASRGSSSEAFF | TGTGCCAGTAGAGGGTCTAGCTCTGAAGCTTTCTTT | TRBJ1-1 | TRBV19 | - | -
CASSRGRGGTGGQMVLLTEAFF | TGCGCCAGCAGCCGGGGTCGAGGGGGGACAGGGGGTCAGATGGTTTTGCTGACTGAAGCTTTCTTT | TRBJ1-1 | TRBV4-3 | - | TRBD1
CASSPGQPNYGYTF | TGTGCCAGCAGCCCGGGACAGCCAAACTATGGCTACACCTTC | TRBJ1-2 | TRBV6-6 | - | TRBD1
CASSSLATSGGVGDTIYF | TGTGCCAGCAGCTCTTTGGCTACGTCGGGGGGAGTCGGAGACACCATATATTTT | TRBJ1-3 | TRBV5-4 | - | -
CASLLSGATNEKLFF | TGTGCCAGCTTGCTTAGTGGAGCAACTAATGAAAAACTGTTTTTT | TRBJ1-4 | TRBV19 | - | -
CASSLGSPPLDEQFF | TGCGCCAGCAGCCTCGGGTCCCCTCCTTTGGATGAGCAGTTCTTC | TRBJ2-1 | TRBV5-1 | - | -